This record covers a single T cell receptor beta chain. The entry originates in a study of blood T cell repertoires in COVID-19. Overall study context: Sample material is recorded as cDNA or gDNA derived from T cells, B-cell-depleted T cells, or PBMCs.

Source study methods: Counts of nucleated cells, estimated from reference gene primer amplification, were obtained. Using immunoSEQ multiplex PCR, the repertoire was profiled, and TCRdb retains in-frame clones only, with some absent. The DNA gave D and trimming, while V, J and clone size come from that table. The data show 60,000 to 75,000 clones, more than 65% seen once. V lost 6 bases and J lost 7, with 8 bases in between. From germline, CDR1 is SGHTA and CDR2 FQGNSA. This CDR3 has 11 amino acids. The sample was peripheral blood. The clonotype originates from a woman aged 45-59 years with acute or convalescent COVID-19. V and J are TRBV7-2 and TRBJ2-3; D is unclear. The CDR3 DNA is TGTGCCAGCAGTTTTAGAAATACGCAGTATTTT. Translated, it gives CASSFRNTQYF.